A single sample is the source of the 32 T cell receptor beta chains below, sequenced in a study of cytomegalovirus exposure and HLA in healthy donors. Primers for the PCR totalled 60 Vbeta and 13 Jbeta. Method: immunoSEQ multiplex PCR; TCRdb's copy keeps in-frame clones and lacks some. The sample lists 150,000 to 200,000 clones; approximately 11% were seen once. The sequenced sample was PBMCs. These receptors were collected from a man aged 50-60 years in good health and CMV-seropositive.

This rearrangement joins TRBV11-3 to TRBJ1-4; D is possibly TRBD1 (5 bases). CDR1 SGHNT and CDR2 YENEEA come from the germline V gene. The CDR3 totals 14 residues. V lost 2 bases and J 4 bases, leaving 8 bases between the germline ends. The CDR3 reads CASSLQGLNEKLFF. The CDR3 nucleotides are TGTGCCAGCAGCTTACAGGGCCTTAATGAAAAACTGTTTTTT.

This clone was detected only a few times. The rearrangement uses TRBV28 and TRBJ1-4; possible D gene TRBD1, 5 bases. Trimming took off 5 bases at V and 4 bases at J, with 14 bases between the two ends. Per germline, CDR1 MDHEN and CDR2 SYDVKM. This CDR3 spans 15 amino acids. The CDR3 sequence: CASSRGGQLNEKLFF. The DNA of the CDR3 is TGTGCCAGCAGTAGGGGAGGACAACTTAATGAAAAACTGTTTTTT. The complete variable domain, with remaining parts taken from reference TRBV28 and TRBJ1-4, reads DVKVTQSSRYLVKRTGEKVFLECVQDMDHENMFWYRQDPGLGLRLIYFSYDVKMKEKGDIPEGYSVSREKKERFSLILESASTNQTSMYLCASSRGGQLNEKLFFGSGTQLSVL.

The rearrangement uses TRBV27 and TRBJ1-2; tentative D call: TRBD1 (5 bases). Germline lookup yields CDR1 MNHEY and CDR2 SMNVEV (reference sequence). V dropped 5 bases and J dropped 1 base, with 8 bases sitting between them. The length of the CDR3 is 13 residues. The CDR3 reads CASSLTVNYGYTF. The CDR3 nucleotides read TGTGCCAGCAGTCTGACAGTTAACTATGGCTACACCTTC.

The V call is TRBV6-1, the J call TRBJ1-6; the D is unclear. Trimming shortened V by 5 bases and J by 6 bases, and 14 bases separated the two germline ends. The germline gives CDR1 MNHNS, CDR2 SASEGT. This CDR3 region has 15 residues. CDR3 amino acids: CASSPTGRFNSPLHF. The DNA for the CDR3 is TGTGCCAGCAGTCCGACCGGGAGGTTTAATTCACCCCTCCACTTT.

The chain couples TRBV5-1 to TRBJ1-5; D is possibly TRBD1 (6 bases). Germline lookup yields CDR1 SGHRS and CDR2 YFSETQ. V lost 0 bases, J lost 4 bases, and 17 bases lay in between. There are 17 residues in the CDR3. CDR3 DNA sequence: TGCGCCAGCAGCTTGGCGGTGCTTCAGGGGAAAAATCAGCCCCAGCATTTT. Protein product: CASSLAVLQGKNQPQHF. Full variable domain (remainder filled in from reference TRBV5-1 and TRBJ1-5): KAGVTQTPRYLIKTRGQQVTLSCSPISGHRSVSWYQQTPGQGLQFLFEYFSETQRNKGNFPGRFSGRQFSNSRSEMNVSTLELGDSALYLCASSLAVLQGKNQPQHFGDGTRLSIL.

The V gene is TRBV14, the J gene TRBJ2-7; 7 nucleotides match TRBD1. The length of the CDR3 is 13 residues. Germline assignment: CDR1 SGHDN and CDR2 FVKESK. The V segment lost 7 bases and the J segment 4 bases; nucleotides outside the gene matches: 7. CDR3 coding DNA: TGTGCCAGCACCCTGACAGGGTATTACGAGCAGTACTTC. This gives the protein CASTLTGYYEQYF.

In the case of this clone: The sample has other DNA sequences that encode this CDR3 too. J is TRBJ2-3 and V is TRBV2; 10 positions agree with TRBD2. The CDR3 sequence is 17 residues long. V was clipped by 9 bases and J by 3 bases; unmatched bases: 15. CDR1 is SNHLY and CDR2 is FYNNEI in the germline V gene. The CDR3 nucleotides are TGTGCCAGTAGTCCCAGGGGGAGCGGGGGGGCGACAGATACGCAGTATTTT. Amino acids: CASSPRGSGGATDTQYF. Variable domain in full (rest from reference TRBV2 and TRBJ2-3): EPEVTQTPSHQVTQMGQEVILRCVPISNHLYFYWYRQILGQKVEFLVSFYNNEISEKSEIFDDQFSVERPDGSNFTLKIRSTKLEDSAMYFCASSPRGSGGATDTQYFGPGTRLTVL.

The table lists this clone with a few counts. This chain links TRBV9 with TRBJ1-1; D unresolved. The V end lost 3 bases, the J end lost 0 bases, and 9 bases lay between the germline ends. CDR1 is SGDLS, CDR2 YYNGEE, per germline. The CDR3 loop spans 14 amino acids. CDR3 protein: CASSAGYMNTEAFF. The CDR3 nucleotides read TGTGCCAGCAGCGCAGGCTATATGAACACTGAAGCTTTCTTT.

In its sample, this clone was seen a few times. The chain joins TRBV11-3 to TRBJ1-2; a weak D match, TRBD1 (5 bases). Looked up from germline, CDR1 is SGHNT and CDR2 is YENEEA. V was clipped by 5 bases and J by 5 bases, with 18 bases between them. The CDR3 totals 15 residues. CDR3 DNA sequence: TGTGCCAGCAGCCTAGGGCATGGAGGGGCATATGGCTACACCTTC. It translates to CASSLGHGGAYGYTF.

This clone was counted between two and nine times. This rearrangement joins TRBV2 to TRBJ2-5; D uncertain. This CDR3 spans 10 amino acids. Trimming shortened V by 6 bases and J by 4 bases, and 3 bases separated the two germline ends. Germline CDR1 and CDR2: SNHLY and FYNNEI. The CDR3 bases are TGTGCCAGCAGCTTAGAGACCCAGTACTTC. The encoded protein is CASSLETQYF.

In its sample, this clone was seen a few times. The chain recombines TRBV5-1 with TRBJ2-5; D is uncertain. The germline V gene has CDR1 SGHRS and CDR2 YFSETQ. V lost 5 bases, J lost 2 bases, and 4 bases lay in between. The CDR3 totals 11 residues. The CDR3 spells CASRAQETQYF. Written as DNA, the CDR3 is TGCGCCAGCAGGGCACAAGAGACCCAGTACTTC.

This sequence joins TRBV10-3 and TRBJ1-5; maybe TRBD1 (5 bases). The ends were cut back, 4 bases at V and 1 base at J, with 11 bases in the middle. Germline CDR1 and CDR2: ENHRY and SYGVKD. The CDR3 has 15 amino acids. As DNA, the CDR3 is TGTGCCATCAGTGGAACCGGGGGGAGCAATCAGCCCCAGCATTTT. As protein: CAISGTGGSNQPQHF.

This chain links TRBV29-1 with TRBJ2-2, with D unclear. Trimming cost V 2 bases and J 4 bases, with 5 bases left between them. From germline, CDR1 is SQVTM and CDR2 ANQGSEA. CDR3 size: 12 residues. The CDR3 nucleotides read TGCAGCGTTGAACGGAGCACCGGGGAGCTGTTTTTT. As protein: CSVERSTGELFF.

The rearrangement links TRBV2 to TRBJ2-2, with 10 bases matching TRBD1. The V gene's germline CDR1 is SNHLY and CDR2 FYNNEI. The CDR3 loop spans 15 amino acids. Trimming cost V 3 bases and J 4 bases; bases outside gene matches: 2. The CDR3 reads CASSDRTGGTGELFF. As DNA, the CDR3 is TGTGCCAGCAGTGACAGGACAGGGGGCACCGGGGAGCTGTTTTTT. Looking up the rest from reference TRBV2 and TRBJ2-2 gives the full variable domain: EPEVTQTPSHQVTQMGQEVILRCVPISNHLYFYWYRQILGQKVEFLVSFYNNEISEKSEIFDDQFSVERPDGSNFTLKIRSTKLEDSAMYFCASSDRTGGTGELFFGEGSRLTVL.

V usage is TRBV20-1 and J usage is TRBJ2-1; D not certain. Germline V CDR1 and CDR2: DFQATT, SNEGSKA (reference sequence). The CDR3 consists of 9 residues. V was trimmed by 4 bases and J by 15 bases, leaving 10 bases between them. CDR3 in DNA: TGCAGTGCTAACGGGTACGGGTTCTTC. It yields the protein CSANGYGFF.

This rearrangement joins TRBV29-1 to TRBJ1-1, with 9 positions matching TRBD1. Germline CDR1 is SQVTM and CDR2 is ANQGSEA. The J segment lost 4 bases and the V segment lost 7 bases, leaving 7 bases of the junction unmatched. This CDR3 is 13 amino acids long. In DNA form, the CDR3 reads TGCAGCGCGGAACAGGGGGCGGCCACTGAAGCTTTCTTT. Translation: CSAEQGAATEAFF.

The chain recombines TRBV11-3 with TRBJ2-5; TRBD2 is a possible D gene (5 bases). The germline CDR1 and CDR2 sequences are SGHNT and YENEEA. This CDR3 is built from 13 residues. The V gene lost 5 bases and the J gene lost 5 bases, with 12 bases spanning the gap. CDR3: CASSPGSAETQYF. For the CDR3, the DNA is TGTGCCAGCAGCCCGGGGTCGGCCGAGACCCAGTACTTC.

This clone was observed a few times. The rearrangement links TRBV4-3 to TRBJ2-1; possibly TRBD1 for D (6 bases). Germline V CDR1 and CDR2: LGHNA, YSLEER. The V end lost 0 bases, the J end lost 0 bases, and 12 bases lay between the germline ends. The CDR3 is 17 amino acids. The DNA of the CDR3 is TGCGCCAGCAGCCAAGAACGACAGGCGCTCTCCTACAATGAGCAGTTCTTC. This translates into CASSQERQALSYNEQFF.

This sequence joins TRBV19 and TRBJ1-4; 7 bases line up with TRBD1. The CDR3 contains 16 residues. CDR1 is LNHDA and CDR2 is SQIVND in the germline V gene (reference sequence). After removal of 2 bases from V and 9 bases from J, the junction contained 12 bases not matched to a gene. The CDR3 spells CASSIPREGGGQKLFF. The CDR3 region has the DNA TGTGCCAGTAGTATACCCCGGGAAGGAGGGGGCCAAAAACTGTTTTTT.

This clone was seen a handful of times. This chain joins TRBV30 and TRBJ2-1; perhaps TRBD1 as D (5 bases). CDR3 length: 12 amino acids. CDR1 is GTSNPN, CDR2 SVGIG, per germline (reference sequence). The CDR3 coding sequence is TGTCTGGGGCAGGGCTCCTACAATGAGCAGTTCTTC. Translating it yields CLGQGSYNEQFF.

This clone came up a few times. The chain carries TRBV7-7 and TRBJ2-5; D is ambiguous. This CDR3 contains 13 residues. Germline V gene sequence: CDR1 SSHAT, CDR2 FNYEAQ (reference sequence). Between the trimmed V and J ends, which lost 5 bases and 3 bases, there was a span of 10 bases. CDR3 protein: CASSQNTKETQYF. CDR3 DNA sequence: TGTGCCAGCAGCCAAAACACTAAAGAGACCCAGTACTTC.

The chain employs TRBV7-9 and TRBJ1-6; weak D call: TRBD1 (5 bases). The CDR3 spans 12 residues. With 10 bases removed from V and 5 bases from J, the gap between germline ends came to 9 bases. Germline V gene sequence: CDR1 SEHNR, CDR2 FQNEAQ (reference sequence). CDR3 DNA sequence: TGTGCCACCTCGGGGGATAATTCACCCCTCCACTTT. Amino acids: CATSGDNSPLHF.

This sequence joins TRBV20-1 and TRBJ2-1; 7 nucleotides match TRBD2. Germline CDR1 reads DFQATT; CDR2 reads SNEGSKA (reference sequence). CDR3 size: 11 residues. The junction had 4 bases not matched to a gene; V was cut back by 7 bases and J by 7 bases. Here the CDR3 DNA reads TGCAGTGGAGCGGGGATGAATGAGCAGTTCTTC. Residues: CSGAGMNEQFF.

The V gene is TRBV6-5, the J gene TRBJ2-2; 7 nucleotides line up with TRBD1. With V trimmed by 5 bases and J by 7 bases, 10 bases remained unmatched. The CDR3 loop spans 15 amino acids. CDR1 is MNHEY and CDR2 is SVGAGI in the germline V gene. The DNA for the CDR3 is TGTGCCAGCAGTAGGGACAGCCCGGGGAACGGGGAGCTGTTTTTT. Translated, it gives CASSRDSPGNGELFF.

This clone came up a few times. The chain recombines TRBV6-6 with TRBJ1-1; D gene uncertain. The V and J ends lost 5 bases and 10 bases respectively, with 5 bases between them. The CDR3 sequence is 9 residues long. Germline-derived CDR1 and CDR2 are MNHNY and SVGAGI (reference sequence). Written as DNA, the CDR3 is TGTGCCAGCAGTCCGGGAGCTTTCTTT. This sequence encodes CASSPGAFF.

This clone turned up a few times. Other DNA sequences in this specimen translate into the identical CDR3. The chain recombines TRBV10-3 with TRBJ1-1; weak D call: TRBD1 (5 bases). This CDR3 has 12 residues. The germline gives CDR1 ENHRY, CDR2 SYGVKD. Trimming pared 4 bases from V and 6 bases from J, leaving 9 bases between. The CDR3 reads CAISGGGSEAFF. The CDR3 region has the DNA TGTGCCATCAGTGGCGGGGGTTCTGAAGCTTTCTTT.

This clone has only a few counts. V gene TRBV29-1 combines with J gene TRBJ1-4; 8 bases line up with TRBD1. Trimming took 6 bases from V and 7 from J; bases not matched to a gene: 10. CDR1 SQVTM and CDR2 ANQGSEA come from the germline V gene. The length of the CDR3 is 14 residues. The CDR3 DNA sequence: TGCAGCGTCGCCGGGACAGGTACTCTTGAAAAACTGTTTTTT. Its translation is CSVAGTGTLEKLFF.

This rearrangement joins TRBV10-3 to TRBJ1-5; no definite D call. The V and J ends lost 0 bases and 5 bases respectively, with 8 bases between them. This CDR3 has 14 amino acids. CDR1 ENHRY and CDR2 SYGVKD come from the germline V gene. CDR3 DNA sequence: TGTGCCATCAGTGAGTCGAATCGGGATCAGCCCCAGCATTTT. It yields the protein CAISESNRDQPQHF.

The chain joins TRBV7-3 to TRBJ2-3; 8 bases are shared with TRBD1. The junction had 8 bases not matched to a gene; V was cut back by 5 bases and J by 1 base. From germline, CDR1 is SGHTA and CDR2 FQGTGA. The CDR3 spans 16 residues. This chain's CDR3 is CASSAGRGQGTDTQYF. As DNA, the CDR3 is TGTGCCAGCAGCGCGGGCAGGGGGCAAGGCACAGATACGCAGTATTTT. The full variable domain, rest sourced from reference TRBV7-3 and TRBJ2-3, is GAGVSQTPSNKVTEKGKYVELRCDPISGHTALYWYRQSLGQGPEFLIYFQGTGAADDSGLPNDRFFAVRPEGSVSTLKIQRTERGDSAVYLCASSAGRGQGTDTQYFGPGTRLTVL.

The CDR3 DNA sequence: TGTGCCAGCAGTTTCAGGTCTTTAGATACGCAGTATTTT. This encodes CASSFRSLDTQYF. The chain links TRBV6-5 to TRBJ2-3; D remains ambiguous. With 4 bases removed from V and 5 bases from J, the gap between germline ends came to 10 bases. The CDR3 runs 13 residues. Germline CDR1 MNHEY, CDR2 SVGAGI.

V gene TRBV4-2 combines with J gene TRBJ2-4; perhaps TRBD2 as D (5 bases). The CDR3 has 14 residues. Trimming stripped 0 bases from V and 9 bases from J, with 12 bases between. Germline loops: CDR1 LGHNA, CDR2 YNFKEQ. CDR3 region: CASSQDPGEGIQYF. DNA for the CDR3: TGTGCCAGCAGCCAAGATCCAGGTGAGGGCATTCAGTACTTC.

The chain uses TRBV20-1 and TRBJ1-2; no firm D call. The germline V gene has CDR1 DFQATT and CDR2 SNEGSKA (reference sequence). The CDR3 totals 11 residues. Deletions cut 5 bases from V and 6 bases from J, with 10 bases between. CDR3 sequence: CSAVGGNGYTF. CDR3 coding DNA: TGCAGTGCTGTCGGCGGCAATGGCTACACCTTC.